What follows is one TCR beta chain and its context. Antigen specificity is unknown. The CDR3 totals 10 residues. Per germline, CDR1 DFQATT and CDR2 SNEGSKA (reference sequence). This sample is drawn from a study of shared clonotypes between healthy human individuals. Across the study: Sampling drew on donors who were a couple of women and a few men aged 18 to 49.

The study, taken as a whole, reports: Among a handful of donors, roughly 5.5% of naive CD4 clonotypes were found in common. What limited the represented genetic and exposure-history diversity was the small number of donors.

The assay used deep level. Libraries were prepared by immunoSEQ multiplex PCR; TCRdb keeps only in-frame clonotypes and omits some of them. The data hold around 2.3 million clones, with 90% to 96% observed a single time. Input material: naive CD4+ T cells sorted from blood. Subset denoted: CD45RA+ positively selected. The J gene is TRBJ2-7, the V gene TRBV20-1; the D is unclear. This sequence originates from a man aged 18 to 30 in good health. The CDR3 nucleotides read TGCAGCGCGTGGGACTACGAGCAGTACTTC. Translation: CSAWDYEQYF.